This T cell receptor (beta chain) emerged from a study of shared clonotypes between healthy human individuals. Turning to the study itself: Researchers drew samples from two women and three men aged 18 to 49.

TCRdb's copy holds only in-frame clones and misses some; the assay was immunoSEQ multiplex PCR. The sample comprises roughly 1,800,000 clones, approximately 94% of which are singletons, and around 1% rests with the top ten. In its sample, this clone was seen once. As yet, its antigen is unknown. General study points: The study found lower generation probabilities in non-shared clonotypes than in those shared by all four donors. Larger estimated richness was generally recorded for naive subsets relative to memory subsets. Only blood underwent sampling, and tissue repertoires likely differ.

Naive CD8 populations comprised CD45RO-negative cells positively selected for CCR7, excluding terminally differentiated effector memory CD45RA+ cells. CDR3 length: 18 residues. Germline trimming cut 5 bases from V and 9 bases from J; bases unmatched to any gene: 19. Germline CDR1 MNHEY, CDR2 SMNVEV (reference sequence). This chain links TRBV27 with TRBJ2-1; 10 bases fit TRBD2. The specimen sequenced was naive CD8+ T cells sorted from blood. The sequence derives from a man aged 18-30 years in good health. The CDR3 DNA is TGTGCCAGCAGTCCCCCGGGTACTAGCGGGACCTCGCCGGGTGAGCAGTTCTTC. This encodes CASSPPGTSGTSPGEQFF.